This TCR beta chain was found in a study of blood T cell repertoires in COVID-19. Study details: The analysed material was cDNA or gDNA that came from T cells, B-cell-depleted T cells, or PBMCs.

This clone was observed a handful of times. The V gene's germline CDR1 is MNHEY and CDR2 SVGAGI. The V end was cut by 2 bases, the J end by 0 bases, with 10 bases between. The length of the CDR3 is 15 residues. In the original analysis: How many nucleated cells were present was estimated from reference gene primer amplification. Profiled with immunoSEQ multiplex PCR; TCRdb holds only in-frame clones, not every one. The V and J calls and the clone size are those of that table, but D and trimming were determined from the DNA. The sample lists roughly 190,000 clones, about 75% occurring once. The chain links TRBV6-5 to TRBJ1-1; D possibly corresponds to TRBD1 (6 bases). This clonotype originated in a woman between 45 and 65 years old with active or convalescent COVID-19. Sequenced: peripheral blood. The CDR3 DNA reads TGTGCCAGCAGTTACGGGGGCAGTATGAACACTGAAGCTTTCTTT. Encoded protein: CASSYGGSMNTEAFF.